This T cell receptor beta chain was recorded in a study of blood T cell repertoires in COVID-19. Across the study: In each case, the material was cDNA or gDNA derived from T cells, B-cell-depleted T cells, or PBMCs.

The CDR3 length is 15 residues. Trimming left V 4 bases short and J 1 base short, with 14 bases between. Germline V lookup: CDR1 SGHRS, CDR2 YFSETQ. This clone was counted once. Methods used by the authors: Nucleated cell number was recorded as an estimate derived from reference gene primer amplification. Profiled with immunoSEQ multiplex PCR; TCRdb holds only in-frame clones, not every one. V and J calls and clone size are copied from that table; D and trimming were computed from the DNA. Of about 150,000 clones detected, 91% appear once; the ten largest clones hold about 0.57%. This clonotype originated in a man aged 45-60 years with acute or convalescent COVID-19. Sample: peripheral blood. The rearrangement links TRBV5-1 to TRBJ2-5; D not resolved. For the CDR3, the DNA is TGCGCCAGCAGCCCGGTGGTACGACTCCAAGAGACCCAGTACTTC. It specifies CASSPVVRLQETQYF. The entire variable domain, with the rest obtained from reference TRBV5-1 and TRBJ2-5, is as follows: KAGVTQTPRYLIKTRGQQVTLSCSPISGHRSVSWYQQTPGQGLQFLFEYFSETQRNKGNFPGRFSGRQFSNSRSEMNVSTLELGDSALYLCASSPVVRLQETQYFGPGTRLLVL.